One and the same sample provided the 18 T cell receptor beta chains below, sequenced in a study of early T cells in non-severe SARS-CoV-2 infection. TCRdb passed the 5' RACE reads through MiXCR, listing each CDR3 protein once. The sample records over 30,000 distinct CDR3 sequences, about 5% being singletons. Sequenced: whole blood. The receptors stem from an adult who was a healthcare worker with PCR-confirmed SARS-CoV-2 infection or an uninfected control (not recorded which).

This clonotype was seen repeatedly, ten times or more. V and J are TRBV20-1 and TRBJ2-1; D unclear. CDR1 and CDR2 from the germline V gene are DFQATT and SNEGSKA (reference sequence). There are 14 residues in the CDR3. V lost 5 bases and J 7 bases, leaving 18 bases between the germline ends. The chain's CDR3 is CSAAVDRDVNEQFF. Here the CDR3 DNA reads TGCAGTGCTGCGGTCGATAGAGACGTGAATGAGCAGTTCTTC.

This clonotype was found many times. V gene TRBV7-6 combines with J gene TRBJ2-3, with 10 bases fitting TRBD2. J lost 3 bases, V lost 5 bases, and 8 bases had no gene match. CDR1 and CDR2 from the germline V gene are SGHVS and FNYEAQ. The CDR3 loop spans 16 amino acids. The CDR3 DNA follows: TGTGCCAGCAGCGCGATCAGCGGGGGGGCGACAGATACGCAGTATTTT. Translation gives CASSAISGGATDTQYF.

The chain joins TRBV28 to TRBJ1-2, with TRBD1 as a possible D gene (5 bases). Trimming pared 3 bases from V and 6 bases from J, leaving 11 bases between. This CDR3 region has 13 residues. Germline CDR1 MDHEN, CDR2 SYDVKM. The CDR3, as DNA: TGTGCCAGCAGTTTCGGGGAAGGGGATGGCTACACCTTC. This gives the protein CASSFGEGDGYTF.

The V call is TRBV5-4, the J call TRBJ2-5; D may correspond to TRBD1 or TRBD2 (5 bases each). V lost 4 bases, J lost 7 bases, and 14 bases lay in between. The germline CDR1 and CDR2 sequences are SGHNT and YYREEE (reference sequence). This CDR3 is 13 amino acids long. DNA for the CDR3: TGTGCCAGCAGCCCACGGGACCTCCTGACCCAGTACTTC. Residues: CASSPRDLLTQYF.

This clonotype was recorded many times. The CDR3 DNA reads as TGTGCCACCAGCAGCCCCGCGGGCAGGGGATTAATCGCACTCAATCAGCCCCAGCATTTT. Protein sequence: CATSSPAGRGLIALNQPQHF. The rearrangement joins TRBV15 to TRBJ1-5; D is perhaps TRBD1 (6 bases). Trimming cost V 3 bases and J 3 bases, with 27 bases left between them. Per germline, CDR1 LNHNV and CDR2 YYDKDF (reference sequence). CDR3 length: 20 amino acids. Full variable domain (missing parts from reference TRBV15 and TRBJ1-5): DAMVIQNPRYQVTQFGKPVTLSCSQTLNHNVMYWYQQKSSQAPKLLFHYYDKDFNNEADTPDNFQSRRPNTSFCFLDIRSPGLGDTAMYLCATSSPAGRGLIALNQPQHFGDGTRLSIL.

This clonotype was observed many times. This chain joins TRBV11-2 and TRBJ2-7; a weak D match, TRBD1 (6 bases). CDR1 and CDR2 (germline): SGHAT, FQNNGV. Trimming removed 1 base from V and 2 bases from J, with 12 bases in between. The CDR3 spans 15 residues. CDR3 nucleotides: TGTGCCAGCAGCTTAGGCGTGACAGGCGCCTACGAGCAGTACTTC. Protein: CASSLGVTGAYEQYF. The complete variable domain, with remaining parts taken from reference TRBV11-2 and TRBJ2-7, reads EAGVAQSPRYKIIEKRQSVAFWCNPISGHATLYWYQQILGQGPKLLIQFQNNGVVDDSQLPKDRFSAERLKGVDSTLKIQPAKLEDSAVYLCASSLGVTGAYEQYFGPGTRLTVT.

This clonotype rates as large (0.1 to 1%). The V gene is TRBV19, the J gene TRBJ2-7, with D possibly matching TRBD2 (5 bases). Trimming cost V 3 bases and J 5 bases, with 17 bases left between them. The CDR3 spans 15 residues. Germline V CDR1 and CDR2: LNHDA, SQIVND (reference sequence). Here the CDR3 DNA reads TGTGCCAGTAGTATGCCCCACAGAGGGAGCCACGAGCAGTACTTC. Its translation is CASSMPHRGSHEQYF.

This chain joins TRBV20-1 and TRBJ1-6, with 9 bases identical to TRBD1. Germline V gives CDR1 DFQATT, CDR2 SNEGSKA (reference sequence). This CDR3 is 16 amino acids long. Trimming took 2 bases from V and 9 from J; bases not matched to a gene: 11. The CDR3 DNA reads TGCAGTGCTAGACGCCTACAACAGGGGGCGGGTTCACCCCTCCACTTT. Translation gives CSARRLQQGAGSPLHF.

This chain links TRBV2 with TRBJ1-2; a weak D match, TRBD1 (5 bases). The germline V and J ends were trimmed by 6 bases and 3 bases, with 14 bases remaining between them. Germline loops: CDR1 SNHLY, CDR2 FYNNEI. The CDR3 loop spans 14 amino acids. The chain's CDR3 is CASRVDTLYYGYTF. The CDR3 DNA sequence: TGTGCCAGCAGAGTGGACACGCTTTACTATGGCTACACCTTC.

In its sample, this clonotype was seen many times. CDR3 DNA sequence: TGTGCCAGCCAGGGGGTGGGAGGCCAAGAGACCCAGTACTTC. Translation gives CASQGVGGQETQYF. The V gene is TRBV12-3 or TRBV12-4, the J gene TRBJ2-5, with a possible D match to TRBD1 (7 bases). Deletions cut 8 bases from V and 1 base from J, with 14 bases between. The CDR3 is 14 residues long.

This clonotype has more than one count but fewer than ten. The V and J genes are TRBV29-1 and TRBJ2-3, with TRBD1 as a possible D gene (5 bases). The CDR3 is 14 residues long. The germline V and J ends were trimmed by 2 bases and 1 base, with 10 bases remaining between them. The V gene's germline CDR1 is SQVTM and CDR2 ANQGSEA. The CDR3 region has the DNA TGCAGCGTTGAATTAGGCAGGGGCACAGATACGCAGTATTTT. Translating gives CSVELGRGTDTQYF.

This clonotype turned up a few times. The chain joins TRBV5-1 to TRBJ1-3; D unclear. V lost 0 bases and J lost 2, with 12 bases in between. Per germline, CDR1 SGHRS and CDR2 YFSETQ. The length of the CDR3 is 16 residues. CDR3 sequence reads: CASSLAPGGPGNTIYF. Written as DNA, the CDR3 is TGCGCCAGCAGCTTGGCCCCAGGAGGTCCTGGAAACACCATATATTTT. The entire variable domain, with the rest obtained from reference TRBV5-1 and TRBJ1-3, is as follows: KAGVTQTPRYLIKTRGQQVTLSCSPISGHRSVSWYQQTPGQGLQFLFEYFSETQRNKGNFPGRFSGRQFSNSRSEMNVSTLELGDSALYLCASSLAPGGPGNTIYFGEGSWLTVV.

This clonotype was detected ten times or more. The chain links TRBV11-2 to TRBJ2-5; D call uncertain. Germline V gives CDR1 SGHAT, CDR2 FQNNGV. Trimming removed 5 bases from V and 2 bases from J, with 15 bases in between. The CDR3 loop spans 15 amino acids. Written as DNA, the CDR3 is TGTGCCAGCAGCCCGCAGAGTCCCACGCAAGAGACCCAGTACTTC. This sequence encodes CASSPQSPTQETQYF.

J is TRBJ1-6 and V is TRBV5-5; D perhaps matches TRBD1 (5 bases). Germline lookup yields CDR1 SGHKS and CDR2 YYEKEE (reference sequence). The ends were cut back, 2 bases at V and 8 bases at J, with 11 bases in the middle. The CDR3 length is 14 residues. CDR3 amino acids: CASSFRDSHSPLHF. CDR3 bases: TGTGCCAGCAGCTTCCGAGACAGTCATTCACCCCTCCACTTT.

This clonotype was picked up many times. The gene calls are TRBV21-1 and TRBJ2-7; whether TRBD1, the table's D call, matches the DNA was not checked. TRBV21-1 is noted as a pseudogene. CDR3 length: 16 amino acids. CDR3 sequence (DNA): TGTGCCACCCCCAAATCCCTGGGGTTAGGGGCCTACGAGCAGTACTTC. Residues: CATPKSLGLGAYEQYF.

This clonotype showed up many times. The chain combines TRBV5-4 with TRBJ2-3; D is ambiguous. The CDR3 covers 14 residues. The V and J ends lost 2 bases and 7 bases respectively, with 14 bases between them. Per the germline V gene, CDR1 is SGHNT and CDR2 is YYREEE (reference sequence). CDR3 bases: TGTGCCAGCAGCTTCCGTAAAGAGACCAATACGCAGTATTTT. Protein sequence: CASSFRKETNTQYF.

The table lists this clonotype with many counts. CDR3 bases: TGTGCCAGCAGCCCCGCCCTAGCGGGGGGAATGAATGAGCAGTTCTTC. It specifies CASSPALAGGMNEQFF. The V gene is TRBV7-2, the J gene TRBJ2-1; 11 bases match TRBD2. Losses at the gene ends were 5 bases for V and 7 bases for J; bases not matched to a gene: 10. The germline V gene has CDR1 SGHTA and CDR2 FQGNSA. The CDR3 consists of 16 residues.

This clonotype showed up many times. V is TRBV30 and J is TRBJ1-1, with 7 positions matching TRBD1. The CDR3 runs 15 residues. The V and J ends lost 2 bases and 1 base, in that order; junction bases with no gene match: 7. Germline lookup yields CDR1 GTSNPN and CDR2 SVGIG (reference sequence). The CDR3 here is CAWSQWTGPNTEAFF. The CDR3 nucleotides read TGTGCCTGGAGTCAGTGGACAGGCCCGAACACTGAAGCTTTCTTT.